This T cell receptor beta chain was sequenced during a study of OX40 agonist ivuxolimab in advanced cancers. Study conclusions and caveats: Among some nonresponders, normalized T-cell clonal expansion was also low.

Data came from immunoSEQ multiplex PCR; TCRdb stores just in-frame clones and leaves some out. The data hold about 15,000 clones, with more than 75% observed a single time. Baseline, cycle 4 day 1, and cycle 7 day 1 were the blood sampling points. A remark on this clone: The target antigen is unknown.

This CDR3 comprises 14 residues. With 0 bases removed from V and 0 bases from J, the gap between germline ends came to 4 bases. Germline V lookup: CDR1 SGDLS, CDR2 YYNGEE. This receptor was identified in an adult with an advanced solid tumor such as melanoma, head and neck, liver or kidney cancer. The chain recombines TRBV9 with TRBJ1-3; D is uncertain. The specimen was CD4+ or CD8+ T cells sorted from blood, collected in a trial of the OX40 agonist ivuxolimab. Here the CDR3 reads CASSVASSGNTIYF. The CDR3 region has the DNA TGTGCCAGCAGCGTAGCCAGCTCTGGAAACACCATATATTTT.